One and the same sample provided the 27 T cell receptor beta chains below, sequenced in a study of blood T cell repertoires in COVID-19. Measured with immunoSEQ multiplex PCR; TCRdb has only the in-frame clones, and not every one. The sample shows under 200,000 clones, around 87% of them seen only once. Sequencing was done on a sample of peripheral blood. The receptors stem from a woman at least 80 years old in a cohort sampled during active or convalescent COVID-19.

This chain connects TRBV10-2 to TRBJ1-5; TRBD1 aligns across 7 bases. CDR3 length: 14 amino acids. V shed 8 bases, J shed 5 bases, and the junction held 9 bases outside the gene matches. Looked up from germline, CDR1 is WSHSY and CDR2 is SAAADI. The CDR3 DNA reads as TGCGCCAGCTCACAGGGGAGGCAATATCAGCCCCAGCATTTT. As protein: CASSQGRQYQPQHF.

The genes are TRBV27 and TRBJ1-1; TRBD1 matches at 11 bases. V gave up 4 bases and J gave up 0 bases; unmatched junction bases: 7. Germline V gives CDR1 MNHEY, CDR2 SMNVEV (reference sequence). The CDR3 sequence is 17 residues long. The CDR3 reads CASSSGTGGPMNTEAFF. The CDR3 DNA follows: TGTGCCAGCAGTTCCGGGACAGGGGGACCCATGAACACTGAAGCTTTCTTT.

The chain recombines TRBV5-1 with TRBJ2-5, with D tentatively TRBD1 (7 bases). CDR1 is SGHRS, CDR2 YFSETQ, per germline. The V and J ends lost 0 bases and 5 bases respectively, with 14 bases between them. The CDR3 loop spans 15 amino acids. DNA of the CDR3: TGCGCCAGCAGCTTGGAGCCAGGGGGGTTGGAGACCCAGTACTTC. Translating it yields CASSLEPGGLETQYF. Full variable domain (remainder filled in from reference TRBV5-1 and TRBJ2-5): KAGVTQTPRYLIKTRGQQVTLSCSPISGHRSVSWYQQTPGQGLQFLFEYFSETQRNKGNFPGRFSGRQFSNSRSEMNVSTLELGDSALYLCASSLEPGGLETQYFGPGTRLLVL.

The gene calls are TRBV19 and TRBJ1-1; D may be TRBD1 (5 bases). The germline V gene encodes CDR1 LNHDA and CDR2 SQIVND (reference sequence). The CDR3 contains 14 residues. V shed 5 bases and J shed 1 base, with 11 bases lying between them. CDR3 in amino acids: CASSGRGPNTEAFF. CDR3 coding DNA: TGTGCCAGTAGTGGTAGGGGCCCGAACACTGAAGCTTTCTTT.

A single count supports this clone. This chain connects TRBV7-8 to TRBJ2-5; 13 bases fit TRBD2. The CDR3 runs to 17 residues. V shed 5 bases, J shed 2 bases, and the junction held 8 bases outside the gene matches. Germline V CDR1 and CDR2: SGHVS, FQNEAQ. CDR3 residues: CASSPRALAGGQETQYF. The CDR3 DNA is TGTGCCAGCAGCCCCCGGGCACTAGCGGGGGGGCAAGAGACCCAGTACTTC.

J is TRBJ1-3 and V is TRBV28, with 7 nucleotides matching TRBD1. The V and J ends lost 4 bases and 2 bases, in that order; junction bases with no gene match: 5. Germline V lookup: CDR1 MDHEN, CDR2 SYDVKM. The length of the CDR3 is 15 residues. In nucleotides, the CDR3 is TGTGCCAGCAGTTCCCCCGGACAGGCTGGAAACACCATATATTTT. The encoded protein is CASSSPGQAGNTIYF.

V usage is TRBV7-8 and J usage is TRBJ2-7, with 8 bases fitting TRBD2. This CDR3 is built from 18 residues. The germline V gene encodes CDR1 SGHVS and CDR2 FQNEAQ. J lost 2 bases, V lost 5 bases, and 17 bases had no gene match. The CDR3 sequence: CASSQPPQGSGGTYEQYF. The CDR3 DNA sequence: TGTGCCAGCAGCCAACCCCCCCAGGGGAGCGGGGGAACCTACGAGCAGTACTTC.

With regard to this clone: The sample carries other DNA sequences with the same CDR3. The rearrangement uses TRBV20-1 and TRBJ1-1, with D possibly matching TRBD1 (6 bases). CDR3 size: 11 residues. Germline-derived CDR1 and CDR2 are DFQATT and SNEGSKA (reference sequence). Deletions cut 6 bases from V and 3 bases from J, with 8 bases between. CDR3 sequence: CSARQDTEAFF. In DNA form, the CDR3 reads TGCAGTGCGAGACAGGACACTGAAGCTTTCTTT.

This chain connects TRBV6-5 to TRBJ2-5; D possibly corresponds to TRBD2 (6 bases). The CDR3 sequence is 14 residues long. Germline CDR1 and CDR2: MNHEY and SVGAGI. V lost 7 bases and J lost 4, with 16 bases in between. The chain's CDR3 is CASTILADGETQYF. In nucleotides, the CDR3 is TGTGCCAGCACCATACTAGCCGATGGAGAGACCCAGTACTTC.

This chain connects TRBV19 to TRBJ2-1, with 13 bases aligning to TRBD2. This CDR3 has 18 amino acids. V dropped 6 bases and J dropped 5; count of bases not matched to a gene: 13. Germline CDR1 reads LNHDA; CDR2 reads SQIVND (reference sequence). CDR3 coding DNA: TGTGCCAGTAGAGGCCCGAGGACTAGCGGGAGCAGGCACAATGAGCAGTTCTTC. This encodes CASRGPRTSGSRHNEQFF.

J is TRBJ1-2 and V is TRBV18, with 8 bases fitting TRBD1. Looked up from germline, CDR1 is KGHSH and CDR2 is LQKENI. This CDR3 region has 16 residues. Unmatched junction bases numbered 7, after V lost 2 bases and J lost 2 bases. The CDR3 reads CASSPKGTGINYGYTF. CDR3 bases: TGTGCCAGCTCACCAAAGGGGACAGGAATAAACTATGGCTACACCTTC.

The rearrangement links TRBV7-9 to TRBJ2-2, with D perhaps matching TRBD1 (6 bases). Trimming cost V 5 bases and J 11 bases, with 12 bases left between them. The CDR3 is 12 residues long. CDR1 and CDR2 (germline): SEHNR, FQNEAQ (reference sequence). In nucleotides, the CDR3 is TGTGCCAGCAGCCTACGGACAGCCGAGCTGTTTTTT. Amino acid sequence: CASSLRTAELFF.

The V gene is TRBV5-1, the J gene TRBJ2-7, with 8 nucleotides matching TRBD1. The CDR3 contains 13 residues. Germline V CDR1 and CDR2: SGHRS, YFSETQ. J lost 4 bases, V lost 7 bases, and 7 bases had no gene match. The CDR3 nucleotides are TGCGCCAGCGCCCGGGACAGGCCTTACGAGCAGTACGTC. Translating it yields CASARDRPYEQYV.

The V call is TRBV20-1, the J call TRBJ1-4, with a weak D call TRBD1 (5 bases). The length of the CDR3 is 15 residues. Germline loops: CDR1 DFQATT, CDR2 SNEGSKA (reference sequence). V was cut by 3 bases and J by 4 bases, with 15 bases left in between. The DNA for the CDR3 is TGCAGTGCTAGTCGGTTCGGGCAGGGTAATGAAAAACTGTTTTTT. Amino acid sequence: CSASRFGQGNEKLFF.

This chain links TRBV19 with TRBJ2-1; TRBD2 matches 12 bases. The CDR3 runs to 17 residues. The J segment lost 0 bases and the V segment lost 5 bases, leaving 5 bases of the junction unmatched. Per the germline V gene, CDR1 is LNHDA and CDR2 is SQIVND (reference sequence). The CDR3 DNA follows: TGTGCCAGTAGTCTCTCTAGCGGGGGGGTCTCCTACAATGAGCAGTTCTTC. This sequence encodes CASSLSSGGVSYNEQFF.

The table lists this clone with a few counts. The chain carries TRBV10-2 and TRBJ2-2, with a tentative D call TRBD2 (6 bases). V lost 1 base, J lost 8 bases, and 14 bases lay in between. The germline V gene has CDR1 WSHSY and CDR2 SAAADI. This CDR3 is built from 15 residues. CDR3 nucleotides: TGCGCCAGCAGTGAGTGGTCGACTAGTTCGGGGGAGCTGTTTTTT. It translates to CASSEWSTSSGELFF.

This clone has more than one count but fewer than ten. The rearrangement joins TRBV20-1 to TRBJ1-5; a weak D match, TRBD1 (6 bases). The V gene lost 3 bases and the J gene lost 4 bases, with 13 bases spanning the gap. Germline-derived CDR1 and CDR2 are DFQATT and SNEGSKA (reference sequence). The CDR3 length is 14 residues. The DNA for the CDR3 is TGCAGTGCTAGTAGGGGGGGCGCGAATCAGCCCCAGCATTTT. Translation: CSASRGGANQPQHF.

J is TRBJ2-1 and V is TRBV6-2 or TRBV6-3; 8 positions agree with TRBD2. This CDR3 is built from 16 residues. Losses at the gene ends were 0 bases for V and 4 bases for J; bases not matched to a gene: 5. Germline V gene sequence: CDR1 MNHEY, CDR2 SVGEGT. CDR3 sequence (DNA): TGTGCCAGCAGTTACTCCGGGAGGGGAAGTTACAATGAGCAGTTCTTC. Residues: CASSYSGRGSYNEQFF.

In DNA form, the CDR3 reads TGTGCCAGCTCACCACCGCCGACAGGCTCCTACAATGAGCAGTTCTTC. The encoded protein is CASSPPPTGSYNEQFF. The chain recombines TRBV18 with TRBJ2-1; D perhaps matches TRBD1 (6 bases). The CDR3 consists of 16 residues. In germline, CDR1 is KGHSH, CDR2 LQKENI. Deletions cut 0 bases from V and 0 bases from J, with 9 bases between.

The CDR3 bases are TGCGCCAGCAGCTTTCCGGACAGCCACGGGGAGCTGTTTTTT. This codes for CASSFPDSHGELFF. The J gene is TRBJ2-2, the V gene TRBV5-1; possible D gene TRBD1, 6 bases. Trimming stripped 2 bases from V and 7 bases from J, with 12 bases between. The CDR3 contains 14 residues. The germline V gene has CDR1 SGHRS and CDR2 YFSETQ.

The chain joins TRBV29-1 to TRBJ2-7; possible D gene TRBD1, 5 bases. The length of the CDR3 is 12 residues. V shed 4 bases and J shed 6 bases, with 13 bases lying between them. Germline loops: CDR1 SQVTM, CDR2 ANQGSEA. The CDR3 coding sequence is TGCAGCGTTGCTCAGGGTTGGGCCGAGCAGTACTTC. It specifies CSVAQGWAEQYF.

This clone was observed once. The chain links TRBV28 to TRBJ1-5; TRBD1 agrees at 7 bases. CDR1 is MDHEN and CDR2 is SYDVKM in the germline V gene. Losses at the gene ends were 6 bases for V and 7 bases for J; bases not matched to a gene: 18. The CDR3 extends over 17 amino acids. CDR3 sequence (DNA): TGTGCCAGCAGCCTGTGGGTGTTCGGGACAGTGCAACAGCCCCAGCATTTT. Encoded protein: CASSLWVFGTVQQPQHF.

The chain has TRBV5-1 and TRBJ2-2, with TRBD2 matching 8 bases. In germline, CDR1 is SGHRS, CDR2 YFSETQ. Trimming took 3 bases from V and 0 from J; bases not matched to a gene: 4. The CDR3 consists of 16 residues. The CDR3 loop is CASSSQLAANTGELFF. CDR3 nucleotide sequence: TGCGCCAGCAGCTCCCAACTAGCGGCGAACACCGGGGAGCTGTTTTTT.

This chain joins TRBV30 and TRBJ2-7; D is unresolved. The length of the CDR3 is 12 residues. Deletions cut 5 bases from V and 2 bases from J, with 10 bases between. Germline V CDR1 and CDR2: GTSNPN, SVGIG (reference sequence). The DNA for the CDR3 is TGTGCCTGGTCTGACACCACCTACGAGCAGTACTTC. It is translated as CAWSDTTYEQYF.

The rearrangement uses TRBV12-3 or TRBV12-4 and TRBJ1-2, with D perhaps matching TRBD1 (5 bases). V lost 3 bases and J 3 bases, leaving 8 bases between the germline ends. This CDR3 region has 13 residues. Written as DNA, the CDR3 is TGTGCCAGCAGTTTTCGGGGGGACTATGGCTACACCTTC. Its protein product is CASSFRGDYGYTF.

This chain links TRBV27 with TRBJ1-4; D is possibly TRBD1 (5 bases). Trimming pared 3 bases from V and 5 bases from J, leaving 7 bases between. CDR1 and CDR2 from the germline V gene are MNHEY and SMNVEV (reference sequence). There are 13 residues in the CDR3. Written as DNA, the CDR3 is TGTGCCAGCAGTTTGTACAGGAATGAAAAACTGTTTTTT. Amino acid sequence: CASSLYRNEKLFF.

This clone was observed a single time. The chain is built from TRBV3-1 (or the pseudogene TRBV3-2) and TRBJ1-4; 9 positions match TRBD1. CDR1 LGHDT and CDR2 YNNKEL come from the germline V gene (reference sequence). There are 13 residues in the CDR3. V gave up 6 bases and J gave up 7 bases; unmatched junction bases: 3. The CDR3 nucleotides are TGTGCCAGCAGGAACAGGGGGCTTGAAAAACTGTTTTTT. Encoded protein: CASRNRGLEKLFF.